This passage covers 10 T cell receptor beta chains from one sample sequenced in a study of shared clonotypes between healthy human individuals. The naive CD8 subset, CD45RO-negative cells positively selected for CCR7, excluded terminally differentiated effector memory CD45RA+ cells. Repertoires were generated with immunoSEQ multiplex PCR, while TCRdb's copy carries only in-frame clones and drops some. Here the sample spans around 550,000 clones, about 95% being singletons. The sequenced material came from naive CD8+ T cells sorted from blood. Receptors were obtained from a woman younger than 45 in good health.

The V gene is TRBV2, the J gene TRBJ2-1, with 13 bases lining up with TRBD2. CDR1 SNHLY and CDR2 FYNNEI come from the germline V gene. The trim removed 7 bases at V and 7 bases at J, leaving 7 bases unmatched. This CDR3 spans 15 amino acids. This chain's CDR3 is CASTEGLAGYNEQFF. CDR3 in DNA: TGTGCCAGCACCGAGGGACTAGCGGGATATAATGAGCAGTTCTTC.

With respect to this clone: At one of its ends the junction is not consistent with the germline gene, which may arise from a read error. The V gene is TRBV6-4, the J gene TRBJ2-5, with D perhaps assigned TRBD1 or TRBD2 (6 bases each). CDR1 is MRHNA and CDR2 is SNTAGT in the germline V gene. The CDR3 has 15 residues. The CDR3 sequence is CARSGGTDRQETQYF. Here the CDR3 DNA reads TGTGCCAGAAGTGGGGGGACCGACAGGCAAGAGACCCAGTACTTC.

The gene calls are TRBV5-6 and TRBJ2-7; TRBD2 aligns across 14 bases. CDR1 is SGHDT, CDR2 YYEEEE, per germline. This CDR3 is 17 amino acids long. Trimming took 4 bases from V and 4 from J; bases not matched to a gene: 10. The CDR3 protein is CASSTMGLAGVTYEQYF. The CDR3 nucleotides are TGTGCCAGCAGCACAATGGGACTAGCGGGAGTTACTTACGAGCAGTACTTC.

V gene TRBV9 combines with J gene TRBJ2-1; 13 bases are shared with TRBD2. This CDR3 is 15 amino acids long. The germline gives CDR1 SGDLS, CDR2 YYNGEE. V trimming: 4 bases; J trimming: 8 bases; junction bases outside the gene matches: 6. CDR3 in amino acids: CASSTTSGRNHEQFF. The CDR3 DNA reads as TGTGCCAGCAGCACGACTAGCGGGAGGAACCATGAGCAGTTCTTC.

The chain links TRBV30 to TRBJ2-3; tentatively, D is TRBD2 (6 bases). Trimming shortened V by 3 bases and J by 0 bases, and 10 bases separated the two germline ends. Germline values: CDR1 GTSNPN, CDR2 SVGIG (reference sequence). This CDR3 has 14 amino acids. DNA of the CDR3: TGTGCCTGGAGACGACTAGTTAGCACAGATACGCAGTATTTT. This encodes CAWRRLVSTDTQYF.

DNA of the CDR3: TGTGCCAGCAGTTCACACCCAGATACGCAGTATTTT. As protein: CASSSHPDTQYF. The chain joins TRBV27 to TRBJ2-3; D gene uncertain. CDR3 size: 12 residues. Trimming left V 4 bases short and J 4 bases short, with 6 bases between. Germline V gene lookup returns CDR1 MNHEY and CDR2 SMNVEV (reference sequence).

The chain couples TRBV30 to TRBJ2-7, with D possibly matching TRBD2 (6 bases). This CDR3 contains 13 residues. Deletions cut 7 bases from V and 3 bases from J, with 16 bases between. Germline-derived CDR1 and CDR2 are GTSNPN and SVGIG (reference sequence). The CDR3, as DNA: TGTGCCTTAGAGAGGGACTCGAACTACGAGCAGTACTTC. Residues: CALERDSNYEQYF. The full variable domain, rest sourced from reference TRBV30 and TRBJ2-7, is SQTIHQWPATLVQPVGSPLSLECTVEGTSNPNLYWYRQAAGRGLQLLFYSVGIGQISSEVPQNLSASRPQDRQFILSSKKLLLSDSGFYLCALERDSNYEQYFGPGTRLTVT.

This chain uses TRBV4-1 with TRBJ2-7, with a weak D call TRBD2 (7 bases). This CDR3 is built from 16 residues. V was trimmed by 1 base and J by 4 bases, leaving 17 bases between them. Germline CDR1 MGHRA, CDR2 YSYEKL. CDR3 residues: CASSQGPGGGSYEQYF. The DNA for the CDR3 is TGCGCCAGCAGCCAAGGGCCGGGGGGCGGGAGTTACGAGCAGTACTTC.

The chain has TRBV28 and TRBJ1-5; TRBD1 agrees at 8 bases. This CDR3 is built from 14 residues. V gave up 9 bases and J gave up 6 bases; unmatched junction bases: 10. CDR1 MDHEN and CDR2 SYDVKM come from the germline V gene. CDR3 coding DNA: TGTGCCAGTGACCCCGGACAGGGAAGTCAGCCCCAGCATTTT. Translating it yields CASDPGQGSQPQHF.

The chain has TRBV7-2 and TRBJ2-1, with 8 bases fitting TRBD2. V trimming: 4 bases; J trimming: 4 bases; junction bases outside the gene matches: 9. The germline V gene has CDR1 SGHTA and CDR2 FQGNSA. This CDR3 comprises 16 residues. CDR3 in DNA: TGTGCCAGCAGCTCCGTAACTAGCGGCCTATACAATGAGCAGTTCTTC. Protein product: CASSSVTSGLYNEQFF.